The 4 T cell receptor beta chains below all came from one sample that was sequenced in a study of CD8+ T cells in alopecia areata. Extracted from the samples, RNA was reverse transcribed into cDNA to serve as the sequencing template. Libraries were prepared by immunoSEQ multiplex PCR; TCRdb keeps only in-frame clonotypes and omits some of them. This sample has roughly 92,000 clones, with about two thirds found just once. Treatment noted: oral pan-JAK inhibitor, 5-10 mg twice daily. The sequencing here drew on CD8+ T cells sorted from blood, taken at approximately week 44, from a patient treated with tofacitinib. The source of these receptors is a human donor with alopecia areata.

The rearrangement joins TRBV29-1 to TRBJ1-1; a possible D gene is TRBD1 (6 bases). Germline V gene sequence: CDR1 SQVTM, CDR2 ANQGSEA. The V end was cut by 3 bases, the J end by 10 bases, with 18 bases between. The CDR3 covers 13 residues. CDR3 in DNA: TGCAGCGTTGACCCTGGAGGGGGGAAGAGAGCTTTCTTT. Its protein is CSVDPGGGKRAFF.

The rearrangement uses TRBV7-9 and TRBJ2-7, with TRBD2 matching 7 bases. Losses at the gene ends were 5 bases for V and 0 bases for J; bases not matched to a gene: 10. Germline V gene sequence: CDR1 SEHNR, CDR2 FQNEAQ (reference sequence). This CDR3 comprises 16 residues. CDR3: CASSPPLASASYEQYF. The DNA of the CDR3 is TGTGCCAGCAGCCCCCCACTAGCGTCCGCCTCCTACGAGCAGTACTTC.

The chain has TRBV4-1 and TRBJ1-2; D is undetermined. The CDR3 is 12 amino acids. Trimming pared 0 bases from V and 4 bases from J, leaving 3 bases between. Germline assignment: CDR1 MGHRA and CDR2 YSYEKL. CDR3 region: CASSQDAYGYTF. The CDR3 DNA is TGCGCCAGCAGCCAAGATGCCTATGGCTACACCTTC.

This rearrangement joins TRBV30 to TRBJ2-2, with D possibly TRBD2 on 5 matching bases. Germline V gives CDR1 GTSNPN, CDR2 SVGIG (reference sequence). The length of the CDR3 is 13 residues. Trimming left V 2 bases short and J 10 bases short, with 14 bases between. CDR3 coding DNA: TGTGCCTGGAGTTTGCCCGCGGGCGAGGAGCTGTTTTTT. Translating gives CAWSLPAGEELFF.